The sequence of this T cell receptor beta chain was determined in a study of identical twins. As for this clonotype: Its antigen is still unknown.

Study-level points and caveats: Some out-of-frame alpha sequences were shared by twins, and these showed excess low generation probability. With monozygotic twins, out-of-frame TCR alpha sharing exceeded what models estimated.

It was template switching that added a universal primer site, and there were unique molecular identifiers on the cDNA. TCRdb re-analysed the 5' RACE reads in MiXCR, keeping a single row per CDR3 protein. The table shows a few hundred thousand distinct CDR3 sequences, with over 8.5% occurring only once. Separately, the same data were catalogued under a study of yellow fever vaccine responses in identical twins.

Sequenced material: PBMCs. This clonotype was obtained from a young woman in good health.

In DNA form, the CDR3 reads TGTGCCAGCAGTGAATTAGTAGGGGGCGAGCAGTACTTC. Amino acid sequence: CASSELVGGEQYF. The chain is built from TRBV6-1 and TRBJ2-7, with D perhaps TRBD1 (6 bases). V gave up 2 bases and J gave up 6 bases, with 11 bases separating them. CDR1 and CDR2 from the germline V gene are MNHNS and SASEGT. CDR3 length: 13 amino acids.